The sequence of this T cell receptor beta chain was determined in a study of shared clonotypes between healthy human individuals. Germline CDR1 SGHRS, CDR2 YFSETQ. There are 16 residues in the CDR3. V lost 7 bases, J lost 5 bases, and 16 bases stayed unmatched. The study drew all its donors from Caucasian adults living in Nashville, Tennessee. Study-wide points: The study sampled only blood, and tissue repertoires likely differ. For naive CD4 cells, 4% to 5% of clonotypes were shared across a handful of donors.

Measured with immunoSEQ multiplex PCR; TCRdb has only the in-frame clones, and not every one. The profile shows around 1.6 million clones, approximately 98% of them singletons. With regard to this clone: The antigen is unknown.

The material sequenced was naive CD4+ T cells sorted from blood. Subset meaning: CD45RA+ positively selected. The clonotype was recovered from a man aged 25 to 45 in good health. The chain links TRBV5-1 to TRBJ2-3; 7 bases line up with TRBD1. The CDR3 is CASSLQGWEILDTQYF. Here the CDR3 DNA reads TGCGCCAGCTCCTTACAGGGGTGGGAAATTTTAGATACGCAGTATTTT.